The 19 T cell receptor beta chains below all came from one sample that was sequenced in a study of T cells after yellow fever vaccination. TCRdb redid the calling of the 5' RACE reads with MiXCR, one entry per CDR3 protein. The sample lists a few hundred thousand distinct CDR3 sequences; roughly 9% were seen once. The source was CD4+ T cells sorted from PBMCs, collected 5 days after the yellow fever booster vaccination. The source is a young man who received the YFV17D yellow fever vaccine.

This clonotype has a handful of counts. The V and J genes are TRBV12-3 or TRBV12-4 and TRBJ2-7; a possible D gene is TRBD1 (5 bases). V was shortened by 6 bases and J by 0 bases, with 15 bases between the two germline ends. The CDR3 has 15 amino acids. This CDR3 reads CASSPVDSASYEQYF. For the CDR3, the DNA is TGTGCCAGCAGCCCTGTCGACAGTGCCTCCTACGAGCAGTACTTC.

This chain links TRBV6-1 with TRBJ2-1; D is unresolved. The ends were cut back, 5 bases at V and 6 bases at J, with 8 bases in the middle. There are 12 residues in the CDR3. The germline V gene encodes CDR1 MNHNS and CDR2 SASEGT. CDR3 loop: CASSRYSNEQFF. The CDR3 nucleotides read TGTGCCAGCAGTCGTTACAGCAATGAGCAGTTCTTC.

This clonotype appeared a few times. The chain is built from TRBV5-6 and TRBJ1-6; TRBD1 is a possible D gene (5 bases). Per germline, CDR1 SGHDT and CDR2 YYEEEE. The CDR3 loop spans 14 amino acids. V lost 3 bases and J lost 7, with 11 bases in between. CDR3 nucleotide sequence: TGTGCCAGCAGCTCCGGGACGACAAATTCACCCCTCCACTTT. Its translation: CASSSGTTNSPLHF.

Regarding this clonotype: A read error may be the cause here, since a much bigger clone is one base away. CDR3 amino acids: CASSQRQGGDTKYF. For the CDR3, the DNA is TGTGCCAGCAGCCAAAGACAGGGAGGGGATACGAAGTATTTT. The rearrangement joins TRBV7-2 to TRBJ2-3; D is perhaps TRBD1 or TRBD2 (7 bases each). Germline V gene lookup returns CDR1 SGHTA and CDR2 FQGNSA. The CDR3 extends over 14 amino acids.

This clonotype was seen only a few times. This chain connects TRBV5-1 to TRBJ2-1; D not resolved. V lost 4 bases to trimming and J lost 4 bases, with 9 bases between them. Germline CDR1 and CDR2: SGHRS and YFSETQ. This CDR3 is 13 amino acids long. The CDR3, as DNA: TGCGCCAGCAGCCCCAACGAATACAATGAGCAGTTCTTC. This sequence encodes CASSPNEYNEQFF.

There are a few counts of this clonotype. The chain joins TRBV5-5 to TRBJ2-1; the D is unclear. The V gene lost 0 bases and the J gene lost 3 bases, with 13 bases spanning the gap. In germline, CDR1 is SGHKS, CDR2 YYEKEE (reference sequence). The CDR3 covers 16 residues. CDR3 coding DNA: TGTGCCAGCAGCTTGGCGTCCAGCCCCGTCTACAATGAGCAGTTCTTC. This codes for CASSLASSPVYNEQFF.

This clonotype was seen many times. The rearrangement links TRBV5-1 to TRBJ1-4, with D unclear. V was pared by 0 bases and J by 8 bases, with 14 bases between. This CDR3 spans 15 amino acids. CDR1 SGHRS and CDR2 YFSETQ come from the germline V gene. The CDR3 region is CASSLGTAGGEKLFF. The CDR3 region has the DNA TGCGCCAGCAGCTTGGGTACGGCGGGCGGGGAAAAACTGTTTTTT.

The chain employs TRBV9 and TRBJ2-7, with 7 bases matching TRBD2. The length of the CDR3 is 16 residues. CDR1 and CDR2 (germline): SGDLS, YYNGEE. Trimming removed 4 bases from V and 0 bases from J; junction bases left unmatched: 10. This CDR3 reads CASSPPPAGVSYEQYF. DNA of the CDR3: TGTGCCAGCAGCCCACCCCCCGCGGGGGTCTCCTACGAGCAGTACTTC.

The chain has TRBV6-5 and TRBJ2-5; D is unresolved. Germline CDR1 MNHEY, CDR2 SVGAGI. V was clipped by 0 bases and J by 5 bases, with 4 bases between them. This CDR3 contains 12 residues. CDR3 loop: CASSYSMETQYF. The CDR3 bases are TGTGCCAGCAGTTACTCGATGGAGACCCAGTACTTC.

The table lists this clonotype with a count of one. With a much larger clone just one base away, this may be a read error. The chain employs TRBV7-9 and TRBJ2-1; D not resolved. From germline, CDR1 is SEHNR and CDR2 FQNEAQ (reference sequence). The CDR3 is made up of 16 amino acids. CDR3 bases: TGTGCCAGCAGCCATGATCGGGCCAAGATTTACAATGATCAGTTCTTC. This translates into CASSHDRAKIYNDQFF.

A few counts support this clonotype. This chain uses TRBV7-3 with TRBJ2-3; 7 nucleotides line up with TRBD2. V trimming: 2 bases; J trimming: 4 bases; junction bases outside the gene matches: 3. CDR1 is SGHTA, CDR2 FQGTGA, per germline. The CDR3 totals 14 residues. CDR3 in amino acids: CASSLLAAPDTQYF. The CDR3, as DNA: TGTGCCAGCAGCTTACTAGCGGCCCCAGATACGCAGTATTTT.

This clonotype was counted only a few times. The chain recombines TRBV7-2 with TRBJ2-1; the match to TRBD1 covers 10 bases. The trim removed 5 bases at V and 8 bases at J, leaving 6 bases unmatched. The CDR3 sequence is 14 residues long. Germline V gene data show CDR1 as SGHTA and CDR2 as FQGNSA. The CDR3 coding sequence is TGTGCCAGCAGCCCGACAGGGGGCGGGGATGAGCAGTTCTTC. Amino acid sequence: CASSPTGGGDEQFF.

The chain carries TRBV5-1 and TRBJ1-2, with 9 bases lining up with TRBD1. The V gene end was trimmed by 0 bases and the J gene end by 2 bases; junction bases not matched to a gene: 2. There are 15 residues in the CDR3. In germline, CDR1 is SGHRS, CDR2 YFSETQ. DNA for the CDR3: TGCGCCAGCAGCTTGGAACAGGGGGCCAACTATGGCTACACCTTC. This gives the protein CASSLEQGANYGYTF.

This clonotype has a handful of counts. J is TRBJ1-5 and V is TRBV5-1, with 8 bases fitting TRBD1. Germline lookup yields CDR1 SGHRS and CDR2 YFSETQ. Trimming removed 4 bases from V and 4 bases from J; junction bases left unmatched: 7. The CDR3 has 15 residues. CDR3 region: CASSQRQGSNQPQHF. The CDR3 nucleotides read TGCGCCAGCAGCCAAAGACAGGGGTCGAATCAGCCCCAGCATTTT. The full variable domain, completed using reference TRBV5-1 and TRBJ1-5, is KAGVTQTPRYLIKTRGQQVTLSCSPISGHRSVSWYQQTPGQGLQFLFEYFSETQRNKGNFPGRFSGRQFSNSRSEMNVSTLELGDSALYLCASSQRQGSNQPQHFGDGTRLSIL.

This clonotype appeared a few times. J is TRBJ2-5 and V is TRBV20-1; D perhaps matches TRBD2 (5 bases). Trimming shortened V by 7 bases and J by 5 bases, and 8 bases separated the two germline ends. The CDR3 extends over 10 amino acids. Germline CDR1 and CDR2: DFQATT and SNEGSKA (reference sequence). CDR3 nucleotides: TGCAGTGGAAGGGAGGAGACCCAGTACTTC. Translation gives CSGREETQYF.

This clonotype was seen repeatedly, ten times or more. The chain uses TRBV7-2 and TRBJ2-1; possibly TRBD1 for D (6 bases). Germline CDR1 and CDR2: SGHTA and FQGNSA. V shed 1 base and J shed 9 bases, with 13 bases lying between them. The CDR3 totals 14 residues. CDR3 bases: TGTGCCAGCAGCTTAGTAGGTATAGGGGGTGAGCAGTTCTTC. Protein: CASSLVGIGGEQFF.

This clonotype was seen more than once but under ten times. This rearrangement joins TRBV7-2 to TRBJ2-7; D is unresolved. The V gene lost 3 bases and the J gene lost 6 bases, with 6 bases spanning the gap. Germline CDR1 SGHTA, CDR2 FQGNSA. This CDR3 is 11 amino acids long. The CDR3 nucleotides are TGTGCCAGCAGCTTCTCTCTCGAGCAGTACTTC. Amino acids: CASSFSLEQYF. The whole variable domain, remainder taken from reference TRBV7-2 and TRBJ2-7, is GAGVSQSPSNKVTEKGKDVELRCDPISGHTALYWYRQSLGQGLEFLIYFQGNSAPDKSGLPSDRFSAERTGGSVSTLTIQRTQQEDSAVYLCASSFSLEQYFGPGTRLTVT.

The chain recombines TRBV7-9 with TRBJ1-4, with D perhaps matching TRBD1 (5 bases). Per the germline V gene, CDR1 is SEHNR and CDR2 is FQNEAQ (reference sequence). V was pared by 5 bases and J by 5 bases, with 21 bases between. This CDR3 comprises 17 residues. CDR3 in DNA: TGTGCCAGCAGCAAACGGCCTCGGGGGGTGCAAAATGAAAAACTGTTTTTT. Its protein is CASSKRPRGVQNEKLFF.

The J gene is TRBJ1-3, the V gene TRBV10-3; D remains unclear. The CDR3 has 12 amino acids. CDR1 and CDR2 (germline): ENHRY, SYGVKD. V shed 8 bases and J shed 0 bases, with 5 bases lying between them. The CDR3, as DNA: TGTGCCATCGTCAGCTCTGGAAACACCATATATTTT. This encodes CAIVSSGNTIYF.